This T cell receptor (beta chain) was observed in a study of blood T cell repertoires in COVID-19. Data came from immunoSEQ multiplex PCR; TCRdb stores just in-frame clones and leaves some out. The sample consists of 300,000 to 350,000 clones, around 83% of them appearing once. Per germline, CDR1 LNHDA and CDR2 SQIVND (reference sequence). V was clipped by 0 bases and J by 2 bases, with 15 bases between them. This CDR3 region has 17 residues. Material for sequencing was peripheral blood. The V and J genes are TRBV19 and TRBJ2-3; tentative D call: TRBD1 (6 bases). The sequence derives from a man younger than 40 with active or convalescent COVID-19. For the CDR3, the DNA is TGTGCCAGTAGTATAGATGGGGGCGGCCGCATCACAGATACGCAGTATTTT. It is translated as CASSIDGGGRITDTQYF.